A single sample is the source of the 26 T cell receptor beta chains below, sequenced in a study of CD8 T cells in ankylosing spondylitis. Whole-study results and caveats: Seemingly characteristic of ankylosing spondylitis blood was a TCR beta motif consisting of 7 or 8 highly homologous variants.

TCRdb re-derived calls from the 5' RACE reads in MiXCR, one entry per CDR3 protein. The data contain fewer than 550,000 distinct CDR3 sequences, approximately 5% of them seen just once; the ten biggest clones take up approximately 3.5%. The antigens of these receptors remain unknown. The sequencing input was blood, either unsorted or a sorted T cell fraction (not recorded which). The receptors shown here come from a male donor with ankylosing spondylitis.

This clonotype occurred many times. The genes are TRBV9 and TRBJ2-7; 8 bases are a match to TRBD1. V dropped 4 bases and J dropped 3; count of bases not matched to a gene: 6. The CDR3 covers 14 residues. Germline V gene lookup returns CDR1 SGDLS and CDR2 YYNGEE. The CDR3: CASSPGQADYEQYF. CDR3 nucleotide sequence: TGTGCCAGCAGCCCGGGACAGGCGGACTACGAGCAGTACTTC.

Many counts were recorded for this clonotype. The chain combines TRBV27 with TRBJ1-6; TRBD1 aligns across 8 bases. The CDR3 has 16 amino acids. Losses at the gene ends were 6 bases for V and 9 bases for J; bases not matched to a gene: 13. CDR1 MNHEY and CDR2 SMNVEV come from the germline V gene (reference sequence). CDR3 region: CASRAPRQGWGSPLHF. CDR3 bases: TGTGCCAGCAGGGCACCCAGACAGGGGTGGGGTTCACCCCTCCACTTT.

This clonotype appeared many times. The V call is TRBV5-5, the J call TRBJ2-2; D gene uncertain. The germline V and J ends were trimmed by 3 bases and 0 bases, with 12 bases remaining between them. Germline-derived CDR1 and CDR2 are SGHKS and YYEKEE (reference sequence). The CDR3 loop spans 16 amino acids. DNA for the CDR3: TGTGCCAGCAGCTCACTGGCCTTCGCGAACACCGGGGAGCTGTTTTTT. As protein: CASSSLAFANTGELFF.

This clonotype was seen only a few times. The chain is built from TRBV6-2 or TRBV6-3 and TRBJ2-2; D possibly corresponds to TRBD1 (6 bases). Trimming shortened V by 3 bases and J by 1 base, and 15 bases separated the two germline ends. This CDR3 has 17 residues. Germline CDR1 and CDR2: MNHEY and SVGEGT. CDR3 sequence (DNA): TGTGCCAGCAGTTATCTTCCCCAGGGGCGGAACACCGGGGAGCTGTTTTTT. As protein: CASSYLPQGRNTGELFF.

This clonotype was found many times. The chain has TRBV12-3 or TRBV12-4 and TRBJ2-7, with D unclear. V lost 5 bases to trimming and J lost 5 bases, with 10 bases between them. The CDR3 sequence is 12 residues long. The CDR3 reads CASSPTYNEQYF. CDR3 nucleotides: TGTGCCAGCAGTCCCACGTACAACGAGCAGTACTTC.

This clonotype appeared many times. The chain is built from TRBV12-3 or TRBV12-4 and TRBJ1-1; TRBD1 agrees at 10 bases. The CDR3 has 18 residues. With 3 bases clipped from V and 4 bases from J, the junction kept 14 bases outside the gene matches. CDR3 nucleotide sequence: TGTGCCAGCAGTTTTGATCCCGGGACAGGGGCCCTGGGCACTGAAGCTTTCTTT. It is translated as CASSFDPGTGALGTEAFF.

This clonotype was found many times. The chain joins TRBV29-1 to TRBJ1-1, with 8 positions matching TRBD1. The CDR3 is 13 amino acids. V shed 4 bases, J shed 0 bases, and the junction held 1 base outside the gene matches. Germline CDR1 SQVTM, CDR2 ANQGSEA. The CDR3 sequence: CSVARGLNTEAFF. The CDR3 nucleotides read TGCAGCGTTGCCAGGGGGCTGAACACTGAAGCTTTCTTT.

This clonotype was recorded at least ten times. This sequence joins TRBV12-3 or TRBV12-4 and TRBJ1-2; no clear D. V lost 6 bases to trimming and J lost 4 bases, with 12 bases between them. The CDR3 is made up of 13 amino acids. The CDR3 DNA sequence: TGTGCCAGCAGCTCAGGACCGATCTATGGCTACACCTTC. Its protein is CASSSGPIYGYTF.

This clonotype came up many times. This chain uses TRBV20-1 with TRBJ2-1, with TRBD2 as a possible D gene (6 bases). This CDR3 is built from 14 residues. Germline lookup yields CDR1 DFQATT and CDR2 SNEGSKA (reference sequence). V was trimmed by 1 base and J by 4 bases, leaving 11 bases between them. The CDR3 protein is CSARALRGYNEQFF. CDR3 DNA: TGCAGTGCTAGAGCCTTGCGGGGTTACAATGAGCAGTTCTTC.

The sample holds a few counts of this clonotype. The chain combines TRBV20-1 with TRBJ1-3; D is undetermined. CDR3 length: 14 amino acids. Germline assignment: CDR1 DFQATT and CDR2 SNEGSKA (reference sequence). V was pared by 5 bases and J by 0 bases, with 11 bases between. DNA for the CDR3: TGCAGTGCTGAGGACGGGGTCTCTGGAAACACCATATATTTT. Translating it yields CSAEDGVSGNTIYF.

This chain uses TRBV2 with TRBJ2-1, with 11 nucleotides matching TRBD2. This CDR3 has 15 amino acids. The germline V gene has CDR1 SNHLY and CDR2 FYNNEI. The ends lost 3 bases at V and 6 bases at J; junction bases unmatched: 4. The CDR3 spells CASSDSGGVVNEQFF. The CDR3, as DNA: TGTGCCAGCAGTGATAGCGGGGGGGTTGTCAATGAGCAGTTCTTC.

This clonotype appeared many times. V and J are TRBV10-2 and TRBJ1-2, with D possibly being TRBD1 (6 bases). This CDR3 has 13 amino acids. Germline V CDR1 and CDR2: WSHSY, SAAADI. V gave up 8 bases and J gave up 3 bases, with 13 bases separating them. The CDR3 loop is CASRYWTDYGYTF. The CDR3 nucleotides read TGCGCCAGCCGCTATTGGACAGACTATGGCTACACCTTC.

This clonotype has at least ten counts. CDR3 nucleotide sequence: TGCAGTGCTAGCCTCCCGGGACAGGTGATCTACGAGCAGTACTTC. Translated: CSASLPGQVIYEQYF. The chain has TRBV20-1 and TRBJ2-7, with 8 positions matching TRBD1. Unmatched junction bases numbered 10, after V lost 3 bases and J lost 3 bases. The CDR3 totals 15 residues. Germline V CDR1 and CDR2: DFQATT, SNEGSKA (reference sequence).

In this sample, this clonotype turned up a few times. The chain carries TRBV7-2 and TRBJ2-1, with D tentatively TRBD1 (5 bases). The CDR3 is 16 residues long. Germline loops: CDR1 SGHTA, CDR2 FQGNSA. The V end was cut by 3 bases, the J end by 0 bases, with 12 bases between. This chain's CDR3 is CASSFLGASSYNEQFF. In nucleotides, the CDR3 is TGTGCCAGCAGCTTCTTAGGGGCAAGCTCCTACAATGAGCAGTTCTTC.

In its sample, this clonotype was seen many times. The J gene is TRBJ1-2, the V gene TRBV15, with D perhaps TRBD1 (6 bases). The V end lost 5 bases, the J end lost 4 bases, and 17 bases lay between the germline ends. The CDR3 runs to 15 residues. Germline V lookup: CDR1 LNHNV, CDR2 YYDKDF (reference sequence). The CDR3 loop reads CATSDNPGVPYGYTF. CDR3 DNA sequence: TGTGCCACCAGCGATAACCCAGGGGTTCCCTATGGCTACACCTTC.

This clonotype came up many times. The chain combines TRBV12-3 or TRBV12-4 with TRBJ2-3; D ambiguous. The CDR3 sequence is 12 residues long. The ends were cut back, 6 bases at V and 2 bases at J, with 6 bases in the middle. CDR3 amino acids: CASRLHTDTQYF. The CDR3 nucleotides read TGTGCCAGCAGATTACACACAGATACGCAGTATTTT.

The chain links TRBV5-6 to TRBJ2-7; a weak D match, TRBD1 (5 bases). The CDR3 runs to 13 residues. Trimming removed 7 bases at V and 6 bases at J, with 17 bases between. Germline V CDR1 and CDR2: SGHDT, YYEEEE. CDR3 residues: CASGAAPAAEQYF. The CDR3 DNA follows: TGTGCCAGCGGGGCCGCGCCGGCGGCCGAGCAGTACTTC. Based on the CDR3 plus reference TRBV5-6 and TRBJ2-7, the full variable domain is DAGVTQSPTHLIKTRGQQVTLRCSPKSGHDTVSWYQQALGQGPQFIFQYYEEEERQRGNFPDRFSGHQFPNYSSELNVNALLLGDSALYLCASGAAPAAEQYFGPGTRLTVT.

Only a few counts were recorded for this clonotype. The CDR3 sequence: CASSPSPWRNTEAFF. The CDR3 DNA reads TGTGCCAGCAGCCCATCCCCCTGGCGGAACACTGAAGCTTTCTTT. The chain combines TRBV7-8 with TRBJ1-1; D unresolved. V lost 5 bases and J lost 1, with 14 bases in between. Per germline, CDR1 SGHVS and CDR2 FQNEAQ. CDR3 length: 15 amino acids.

This clonotype was observed at least ten times. The chain recombines TRBV5-1 with TRBJ2-1; the match to TRBD2 covers 10 bases. Germline CDR1 reads SGHRS; CDR2 reads YFSETQ. The V and J ends lost 3 bases and 2 bases, in that order; junction bases with no gene match: 5. The CDR3 runs to 16 residues. This chain's CDR3 is CASSSPSGGAYNEQFF. In DNA, the CDR3 is TGCGCCAGCAGCTCCCCAAGCGGGGGGGCCTACAATGAGCAGTTCTTC.

This clonotype showed up many times. J is TRBJ2-2 and V is TRBV12-3 or TRBV12-4; the D gene is possibly TRBD1 (6 bases). The CDR3 runs 16 residues. Trimming removed 5 bases at V and 0 bases at J, with 13 bases between. Here the CDR3 reads CASSQPGHTNTGELFF. DNA of the CDR3: TGTGCCAGCAGTCAACCGGGACACACGAACACCGGGGAGCTGTTTTTT.

This clonotype was seen ten or more times. This chain uses TRBV18 with TRBJ1-2; D is perhaps TRBD1 (6 bases). The ends were cut back, 3 bases at V and 8 bases at J, with 13 bases in the middle. Per the germline V gene, CDR1 is KGHSH and CDR2 is LQKENI. The CDR3 runs 13 residues. CDR3 region: CASSPSRGYGYTF. The CDR3 nucleotides are TGTGCCAGCTCACCCTCAAGGGGGTACGGCTACACCTTC.

This clonotype occurred many times. V usage is TRBV12-3 or TRBV12-4 and J usage is TRBJ2-5; 8 nucleotides match TRBD2. The CDR3 consists of 13 residues. J gave up 4 bases and V 4 bases, and 2 bases lay outside the gene matches. In DNA, the CDR3 is TGTGCCAGCAGTTCGGGGGGGCGAGAGACCCAGTACTTC. It yields the protein CASSSGGRETQYF.

This clonotype was recorded at least ten times. V is TRBV5-5 and J is TRBJ1-3, with D unclear. V lost 0 bases and J lost 4, with 14 bases in between. CDR3 size: 16 residues. Germline lookup yields CDR1 SGHKS and CDR2 YYEKEE (reference sequence). The CDR3 region has the DNA TGTGCCAGCAGCTTGGCGAACCCTTTAAGAGGAAACACCATATATTTT. Residues: CASSLANPLRGNTIYF.

This clonotype was counted at least ten times. V and J are TRBV4-3 and TRBJ2-5, with 9 bases identical to TRBD1. The CDR3 is 14 residues long. V trimming: 4 bases; J trimming: 7 bases; junction bases outside the gene matches: 7. Germline V gene lookup returns CDR1 LGHNA and CDR2 YSLEER. CDR3 coding DNA: TGCGCCAGCAGCCCCGGGACAGGGCGTGTGACCCAGTACTTC. This gives the protein CASSPGTGRVTQYF.

The chain links TRBV7-9 to TRBJ2-1; TRBD2 agrees at 7 bases. Germline CDR1 SEHNR, CDR2 FQNEAQ (reference sequence). This CDR3 has 16 amino acids. This CDR3 reads CAIRVGEGFSYNEQFF. The CDR3 DNA follows: TGTGCGATCAGGGTGGGGGAGGGCTTTTCCTACAATGAGCAGTTCTTC.

This clonotype was recorded many times. The chain joins TRBV3-1 to TRBJ1-2, with 9 nucleotides matching TRBD1. Germline assignment: CDR1 LGHDT and CDR2 YNNKEL (reference sequence). V lost 3 bases, J lost 6 bases, and 5 bases stayed unmatched. This CDR3 is built from 14 residues. The CDR3 coding sequence is TGTGCCAGCAGCCAGATCCGGGACAGGGATGGCTACACCTTC. Protein product: CASSQIRDRDGYTF.